The clone carrying this TCR beta chain was found many times. What it recognizes is unknown. Germline V CDR1 and CDR2: MDHEN, SYDVKM. This CDR3 comprises 15 residues. The V segment lost 6 bases and the J segment 6 bases; nucleotides outside the gene matches: 9. These data originate in a study of T cells after yellow fever vaccination. Study background: Researchers used SMART-Seq v4 Ultra Low Input to prepare fractions that had low cell numbers.

One entry per CDR3 protein results from TCRdb running MiXCR on the 5' RACE reads. The sample yields over 130,000 distinct CDR3 sequences, roughly 8% seen once. Findings and caveats of the study: Any FACS-sorted repertoire could hold abundant clonotypes that contaminate it from the bulk population. Post-booster repertoires contained most primary-vaccination clones again (about 95% CD4, around 88% CD8).

This sequence was found in a man under 40 who received the YFV17D yellow fever vaccine. V gene TRBV28 combines with J gene TRBJ2-4; 9 nucleotides match TRBD1. The source was CD4+ T cells sorted from PBMCs, collected 5 days after the yellow fever booster vaccination. The DNA of the CDR3 is TGTGCCAGCAGAGGCTCGGGACAGGGATCAAACATTCAGTACTTC. Translated: CASRGSGQGSNIQYF. Full variable domain (missing parts from reference TRBV28 and TRBJ2-4): DVKVTQSSRYLVKRTGEKVFLECVQDMDHENMFWYRQDPGLGLRLIYFSYDVKMKEKGDIPEGYSVSREKKERFSLILESASTNQTSMYLCASRGSGQGSNIQYFGAGTRLSVL.